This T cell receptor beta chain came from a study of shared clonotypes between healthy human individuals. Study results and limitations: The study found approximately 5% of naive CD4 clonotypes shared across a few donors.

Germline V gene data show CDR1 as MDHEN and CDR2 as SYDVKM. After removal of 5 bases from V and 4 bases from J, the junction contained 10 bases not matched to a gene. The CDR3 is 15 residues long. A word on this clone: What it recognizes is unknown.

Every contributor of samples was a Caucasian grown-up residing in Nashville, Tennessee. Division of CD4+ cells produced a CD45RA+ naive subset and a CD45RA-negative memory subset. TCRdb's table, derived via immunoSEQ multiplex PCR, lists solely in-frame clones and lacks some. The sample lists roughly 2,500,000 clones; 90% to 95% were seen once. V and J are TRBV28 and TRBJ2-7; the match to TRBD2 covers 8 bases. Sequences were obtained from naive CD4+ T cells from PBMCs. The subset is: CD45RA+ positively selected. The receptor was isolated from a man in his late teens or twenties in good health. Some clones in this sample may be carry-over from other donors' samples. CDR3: CASSPGGGHLYEQYF. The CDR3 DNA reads TGTGCCAGCAGTCCCGGGGGGGGACACCTTTACGAGCAGTACTTC.